This T cell receptor (beta chain) was found in a study of T-cell reconstitution after alpha-beta-depleted transplantation in children. The CDR3 spans 15 residues. CDR1 and CDR2 (germline): SGHTA, FQGNSA. V was clipped by 5 bases and J by 3 bases; unmatched bases: 8. Unique molecular identifiers were used to barcode this TCRbeta library. TCRdb passed the PCR reads through MiXCR, listing each CDR3 protein once. The sample consists of about 240,000 distinct CDR3 sequences, around 12% of them appearing once. At least ten counts were recorded for this clonotype. The J gene is TRBJ2-5, the V gene TRBV7-2, with 8 bases identical to TRBD2. This receptor was taken from a human donor who donated a stem cell graft to a child with acute lymphoblastic leukemia. Sequencing used PBMCs from the stem cell graft donor, obtained from the stem cell graft. The CDR3 sequence is CASSMGLGLEETQYF. The CDR3 DNA follows: TGTGCCAGCAGCATGGGACTAGGTTTGGAAGAGACCCAGTACTTC.